The rows below give T cell receptor beta chains drawn from one sample of a study of T cells in Graves' hyperthyroidism and ophthalmopathy. TCRdb re-called the multiplex PCR reads with MiXCR, one entry per CDR3 protein. This sample has approximately 630,000 distinct CDR3 sequences, with roughly 16% found just once. The sample consisted of blood. All receptors derive from a woman in her 30s with Graves' hyperthyroidism. Each CDR3 is given with its conserved first and last residue. A D gene is named only where the DNA matches it firmly. The size entry is marked missing in some rows and otherwise reads once, few, many or a size class.

d_call clone_size j_call v_call cdr3_aa cdr3_nt
. . TRBJ2-5 TRBV28 CASSTAETQYF TGTGCCAGCTCAACAGCGGAGACCCAGTACTTC
TRBD1 . TRBJ2-3 TRBV6-2/TRBV6-3 CASQSPDRVKSSTDTQYF TGTGCCAGCCAATCCCCGGACAGGGTAAAGAGTAGCACAGATACGCAGTATTTT
. many TRBJ2-7 TRBV20-1 CSASGATYEQYF TGCAGTGCTAGTGGGGCCACCTACGAGCAGTACTTC
TRBD1 . TRBJ1-1 TRBV7-9 CASSSGGWGREDTEAFF TGTGCCAGCAGCTCAGGGGGGTGGGGCAGGGAGGACACTGAAGCTTTCTTT
TRBD1 few TRBJ1-1 TRBV19 CASRRDRGHTEAFF TGTGCCAGTAGACGCGACAGGGGTCACACTGAAGCTTTCTTT
TRBD1 . TRBJ2-7 TRBV5-1 CASSYRTGIREQYF TGCGCCAGCAGCTACAGGACAGGAATCCGCGAGCAGTACTTC
. . TRBJ2-1 TRBV20-1 CSARDQTTQQFF TGCAGTGCTAGAGATCAGACTACTCAGCAGTTCTTC
TRBD1 many TRBJ2-7 TRBV6-2/TRBV6-3 CASSPGTEIYEQYF TGTGCCAGCAGTCCCGGGACAGAGATCTACGAGCAGTACTTC
. . TRBJ2-1 TRBV4-1 CASSHVGGIYNEQFF TGCGCCAGCAGCCACGTAGGCGGGATCTACAATGAGCAGTTCTTC
TRBD1 many TRBJ2-2 TRBV6-5 CASSYGPGQITGELFF TGTGCCAGCAGTTACGGACCGGGACAGATCACCGGGGAGCTGTTTTTT
. many TRBJ2-7 TRBV20-1 CSAPDRLTYEQYF TGCAGTGCTCCCGACAGGCTAACCTACGAGCAGTACTTC
TRBD2 many TRBJ2-7 TRBV27 CASSSTRTSDPYEQYF TGTGCCAGCTCAAGCACAAGGACTAGCGATCCCTACGAGCAGTACTTC
. . TRBJ2-1 TRBV20-1 CSVRTLSSYNEQFF TGCAGTGTCAGGACTCTAAGCTCCTACAATGAGCAGTTCTTC
TRBD1 many TRBJ2-7 TRBV20-1 CSAWDSSSSYEQYF TGCAGTGCCTGGGACAGTTCCAGCTCCTACGAGCAGTACTTC
. many TRBJ2-5 TRBV2 CASSEAEGRETQYF TGTGCCAGCAGTGAAGCTGAGGGGCGGGAGACCCAGTACTTC
TRBD1 many TRBJ1-1 TRBV6-5 CASSPRQGRNTEAFF TGTGCCAGCAGTCCCCGACAGGGCAGGAACACTGAAGCTTTCTTT
. few TRBJ1-4 TRBV6-1 CASTRLEALGEKLFF TGTGCCAGCACTCGACTTGAAGCCCTTGGTGAAAAACTGTTTTTT
TRBD1 . TRBJ1-2 TRBV7-9 CASSWWTGSGYTF TGTGCCAGCAGCTGGTGGACAGGGTCTGGCTACACCTTC
TRBD2 . TRBJ2-1 TRBV3-1 CASSQVLAGYGEQFF TGTGCCAGCAGCCAAGTGCTAGCGGGATATGGTGAGCAGTTCTTC
. many TRBJ2-7 TRBV11-2 CASSYKPEGEAYEQYF TGTGCCAGCAGCTACAAACCGGAGGGGGAAGCCTACGAGCAGTACTTC
TRBD2 few TRBJ2-7 TRBV18 CASSRLAGGPYEQYF TGTGCCAGCTCACGACTAGCGGGAGGGCCCTACGAGCAGTACTTC
. few TRBJ2-2 TRBV15 CATSKGSSAGELFF TGTGCCACCAGCAAAGGGAGTTCGGCCGGGGAGCTGTTTTTT
TRBD1 few TRBJ2-7 TRBV12-3/TRBV12-4 CASSFDAGGGLEQYF TGTGCCAGCAGTTTTGATGCAGGGGGCGGCCTCGAGCAGTACTTC